This T cell receptor beta chain comes out of a study of blood T cell repertoires in COVID-19. Study-wide background: Donors in the United States, Italy and Spain gave samples during acute or convalescent COVID-19. PBMCs, B-cell-depleted T cells, or T cells were the source of the cDNA or gDNA that made up the material.

Authors' analysis steps: The assay estimated nucleated cells by amplifying reference gene primers. Measured with immunoSEQ multiplex PCR; TCRdb has only the in-frame clones, and not every one. V, J and clone size reflect that table, while D and trimming were determined from the DNA. The sample contains tens of thousands of clones, about four fifths of which appear only once. The sample holds a few counts of this clone. The sequenced sample was peripheral blood. The origin of this receptor is a human donor in a cohort sampled during active COVID-19.

CDR3 sequence: CASSLMGARISPLHF. The CDR3 DNA is TGTGCCAGCAGCTTAATGGGGGCCCGGATTTCACCCCTCCACTTT. V gene TRBV7-2 combines with J gene TRBJ1-6; possible D gene TRBD1, 6 bases. The CDR3 is 15 residues long. CDR1 SGHTA and CDR2 FQGNSA come from the germline V gene. The V gene lost 2 bases and the J gene lost 9 bases, with 14 bases spanning the gap.